The next 10 T cell receptor beta chains were all read from a single sample in a study of cytomegalovirus exposure and HLA in healthy donors. PCR was performed using 60 Vbeta and 13 Jbeta primers. The repertoire was sequenced with immunoSEQ multiplex PCR; TCRdb's copy has only in-frame clones and lacks some. The data contain fewer than 150,000 clones, about 78% of them singletons. The sequencing sample was made of PBMCs. These receptors were collected from a male donor in good health and CMV-seronegative.

The V call is TRBV2, the J call TRBJ1-5, with D possibly TRBD1 on 5 matching bases. V shed 6 bases and J shed 0 bases, with 9 bases lying between them. This CDR3 spans 14 amino acids. CDR1 is SNHLY and CDR2 is FYNNEI in the germline V gene. The CDR3 coding sequence is TGTGCCAGCAGGCAGGGTTTTAGCAATCAGCCCCAGCATTTT. It yields the protein CASRQGFSNQPQHF.

A word on this clone: At one of its ends the junction is not consistent with the germline gene, which may arise from a read error. The gene calls are TRBV9 and TRBJ2-3, with TRBD2 as a possible D gene (6 bases). The germline gives CDR1 SGDLS, CDR2 YYNGEE. This CDR3 has 16 residues. The CDR3 region has the DNA TGTGCCCGCAGCGTAGATGTAGCGGTAGGCACAGATACGCAGTATTTT. This sequence encodes CARSVDVAVGTDTQYF.

The genes are TRBV7-2 and TRBJ2-3; a weak D match, TRBD2 (7 bases). V lost 4 bases to trimming and J lost 0 bases, with 20 bases between them. Germline CDR1 SGHTA, CDR2 FQGNSA. There are 18 residues in the CDR3. Here the CDR3 reads CASSSPIGGGKSTDTQYF. Here the CDR3 DNA reads TGTGCCAGCAGCTCTCCAATAGGGGGGGGGAAGAGCACAGATACGCAGTATTTT. The entire variable domain, with the rest obtained from reference TRBV7-2 and TRBJ2-3, is as follows: GAGVSQSPSNKVTEKGKDVELRCDPISGHTALYWYRQSLGQGLEFLIYFQGNSAPDKSGLPSDRFSAERTGGSVSTLTIQRTQQEDSAVYLCASSSPIGGGKSTDTQYFGPGTRLTVL.

This clone was seen a single time. This chain uses TRBV5-1 with TRBJ2-7; 9 bases align to TRBD1. The V gene end was trimmed by 7 bases and the J gene end by 5 bases; junction bases not matched to a gene: 4. CDR1 SGHRS and CDR2 YFSETQ come from the germline V gene. This CDR3 region has 12 residues. Here the CDR3 reads CASGTGFNEQYF. CDR3 bases: TGCGCCAGCGGGACAGGGTTTAACGAGCAGTACTTC.

The J gene is TRBJ1-5, the V gene TRBV27; tentatively, D is TRBD1 (6 bases). The CDR3 runs to 14 residues. Trimming took off 4 bases at V and 2 bases at J, with 9 bases between the two ends. CDR1 and CDR2 (germline): MNHEY, SMNVEV (reference sequence). The DNA for the CDR3 is TGTGCCAGCAGTTACAGGGCTGGCAATCAGCCCCAGCATTTT. Translating it yields CASSYRAGNQPQHF.

The chain uses TRBV6-5 and TRBJ1-1; D unclear. This CDR3 region has 15 residues. V lost 0 bases to trimming and J lost 0 bases, with 8 bases between them. The V gene's germline CDR1 is MNHEY and CDR2 SVGAGI. The CDR3 coding sequence is TGTGCCAGCAGTTACTCAGCGGACTTGAACACTGAAGCTTTCTTT. The encoded protein is CASSYSADLNTEAFF.

Only a few counts were recorded for this clone. The chain carries TRBV5-4 and TRBJ2-7; TRBD2 matches at 9 bases. The CDR3 runs 16 residues. Germline assignment: CDR1 SGHNT and CDR2 YYREEE (reference sequence). Unmatched junction bases numbered 8, after V lost 2 bases and J lost 2 bases. CDR3 nucleotides: TGTGCCAGCAGCTTAAGTCCGAGCGGGGGGCCCTACGAGCAGTACTTC. Its protein is CASSLSPSGGPYEQYF.

For the CDR3, the DNA is TGTGCCAGCAGCCCCTTAGCGGGAGGCCAAGAGACCCAGTACTTC. Translating gives CASSPLAGGQETQYF. This chain uses TRBV7-9 with TRBJ2-5, with 10 nucleotides matching TRBD2. V was clipped by 5 bases and J by 1 base; unmatched bases: 4. The CDR3 length is 15 residues. Germline lookup yields CDR1 SEHNR and CDR2 FQNEAQ (reference sequence).

The chain links TRBV9 to TRBJ2-7; perhaps TRBD2 as D (6 bases). This CDR3 is 14 amino acids long. Germline V gene sequence: CDR1 SGDLS, CDR2 YYNGEE. V lost 4 bases, J lost 5 bases, and 16 bases lay in between. Written as DNA, the CDR3 is TGTGCCAGCAGCCTCGGAGGGCTGATCGACGAGCAGTACTTC. Translation gives CASSLGGLIDEQYF.

This clone has just a few counts. CDR3 protein: CASSLTSGGLNEQFF. CDR3 coding DNA: TGTGCCAGCAGCTTAACTAGCGGGGGTCTCAATGAGCAGTTCTTC. The chain combines TRBV5-4 with TRBJ2-1; 11 bases match TRBD2. The CDR3 has 15 residues. V was clipped by 2 bases and J by 6 bases; unmatched bases: 4. Germline CDR1 SGHNT, CDR2 YYREEE (reference sequence).